The clone carrying this T cell receptor beta chain has ten or more counts. The entry originates in a study of neurological immune-mediated disorders. As for the cDNA, it was generated by 5'RACE with 10-nucleotide random UMIs. In TCRdb, the 5' RACE reads were re-called with MiXCR into one record per CDR3 protein. Of around 47,000 distinct CDR3 sequences in the sample, roughly 12% are singletons; the top ten hold roughly 1.3%. This CDR3 has 15 amino acids. The germline CDR1 and CDR2 sequences are SGHRS and YFSETQ. The V segment lost 2 bases and the J segment 4 bases; nucleotides outside the gene matches: 6.

The source is a female donor in good health. The chain joins TRBV5-1 to TRBJ2-5; 9 positions agree with TRBD1. Sequenced: PBMCs. CDR3 DNA sequence: TGCGCCAGCAGCTTAGGGACAGGGACGGGAGAGACCCAGTACTTC. This encodes CASSLGTGTGETQYF.